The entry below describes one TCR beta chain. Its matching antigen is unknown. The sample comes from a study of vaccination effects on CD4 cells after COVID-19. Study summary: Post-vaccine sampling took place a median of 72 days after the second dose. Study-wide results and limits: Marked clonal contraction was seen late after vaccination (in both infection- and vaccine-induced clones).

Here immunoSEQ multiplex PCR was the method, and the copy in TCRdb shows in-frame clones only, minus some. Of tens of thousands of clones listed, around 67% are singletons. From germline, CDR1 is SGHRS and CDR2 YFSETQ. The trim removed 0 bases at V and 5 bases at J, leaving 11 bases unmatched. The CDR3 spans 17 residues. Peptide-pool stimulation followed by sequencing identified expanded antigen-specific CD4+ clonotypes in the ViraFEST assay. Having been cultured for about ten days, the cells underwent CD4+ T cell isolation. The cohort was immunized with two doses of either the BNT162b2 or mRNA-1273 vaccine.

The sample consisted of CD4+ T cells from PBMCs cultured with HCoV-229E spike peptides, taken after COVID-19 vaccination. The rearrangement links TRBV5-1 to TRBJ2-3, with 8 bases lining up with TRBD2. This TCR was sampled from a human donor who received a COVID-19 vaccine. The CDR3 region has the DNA TGCGCCAGCAGCTTGGGTCTAACGGGAGGGCTCGGAGATACGCAGTATTTT. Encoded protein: CASSLGLTGGLGDTQYF. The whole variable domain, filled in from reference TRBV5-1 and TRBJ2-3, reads KAGVTQTPRYLIKTRGQQVTLSCSPISGHRSVSWYQQTPGQGLQFLFEYFSETQRNKGNFPGRFSGRQFSNSRSEMNVSTLELGDSALYLCASSLGLTGGLGDTQYFGPGTRLTVL.